This is a list of T cell receptor beta chains from one sample in a study of tumor-infiltrating lymphocytes in primary liver carcinoma. TCRdb passed the multiplex PCR reads through MiXCR, listing each CDR3 protein once. The sample has nearly 45,000 distinct CDR3 sequences; about 73% are singletons. Sequencing was performed on liver tumor tissue from sampling region 2. These receptors were obtained from a man aged 35-49 years with primary liver carcinoma and hepatitis B virus infection. The CDR3 runs from the conserved cysteine through the conserved F or W. Each record gives: CDR3 protein, J gene, V gene.

CDR3 protein: CASSTTGPPYEQYF; J gene: TRBJ2-7; V gene: TRBV7-9
CDR3 protein: CASSYREHRNQPQHF; J gene: TRBJ1-5; V gene: TRBV6-2/TRBV6-3
CDR3 protein: CASRETSGSSHEHFF; J gene: TRBJ2-1; V gene: TRBV6-1
CDR3 protein: CASSPGTGGEQFF; J gene: TRBJ2-1; V gene: TRBV6-6
CDR3 protein: CTSSTGQASNEQYF; J gene: TRBJ2-7; V gene: TRBV7-9
CDR3 protein: CVSSLVVGPSNYGYTF; J gene: TRBJ1-2; V gene: TRBV5-6
CDR3 protein: CATGRDDEQFF; J gene: TRBJ2-1; V gene: TRBV24-1
CDR3 protein: CASSPRYRRETQYF; J gene: TRBJ2-5; V gene: TRBV5-1
CDR3 protein: CASSPAGTDVGELFF; J gene: TRBJ2-2; V gene: TRBV28
CDR3 protein: CASSPARVEETQYF; J gene: TRBJ2-5; V gene: TRBV12-3/TRBV12-4
CDR3 protein: CSVERREVTDTQYF; J gene: TRBJ2-3; V gene: TRBV29-1
CDR3 protein: CATSDPSGSSYNEQFF; J gene: TRBJ2-1; V gene: TRBV24-1
CDR3 protein: CAGSLGMCTEAFF; J gene: TRBJ1-1; V gene: TRBV12-3/TRBV12-4
CDR3 protein: CASREMNHQPQHF; J gene: TRBJ1-5; V gene: TRBV6-1
CDR3 protein: CASSYNGTGSIGYTF; J gene: TRBJ1-2; V gene: TRBV6-5
CDR3 protein: CSDIVGDEQYF; J gene: TRBJ2-7; V gene: TRBV29-1
CDR3 protein: CASSIDLGAARPQHF; J gene: TRBJ1-5; V gene: TRBV11-3
CDR3 protein: CASSLRDRNTGELFF; J gene: TRBJ2-2; V gene: TRBV11-2
CDR3 protein: CASSARLADKTGELFF; J gene: TRBJ2-2; V gene: TRBV7-2
CDR3 protein: CTSNQDTKNTEAFF; J gene: TRBJ1-1; V gene: TRBV4-3
CDR3 protein: CARSAIAGWVNNEQFF; J gene: TRBJ2-1; V gene: TRBV14
CDR3 protein: CASSLDGQNPGNTIYF; J gene: TRBJ1-3; V gene: TRBV5-1
CDR3 protein: CASSYPQGRNEQFF; J gene: TRBJ2-1; V gene: TRBV6-2/TRBV6-3
CDR3 protein: CSSSDRTSGLHNEQFF; J gene: TRBJ2-1; V gene: TRBV7-2
CDR3 protein: CASSLLSPSTDTQCF; J gene: TRBJ2-3; V gene: TRBV28
CDR3 protein: CAISDMLAGEYNGQFF; J gene: TRBJ2-1; V gene: TRBV10-3
CDR3 protein: CANSQAWCGFYEQYF; J gene: TRBJ2-7; V gene: TRBV4-2
CDR3 protein: CRGAGGPLNEHFF; J gene: TRBJ2-1; V gene: TRBV29-1
CDR3 protein: CASSLDGMGANNIQCF; J gene: TRBJ2-4; V gene: TRBV12-3/TRBV12-4
CDR3 protein: CVISERGVDQPQHF; J gene: TRBJ1-5; V gene: TRBV10-3
CDR3 protein: CASSSPLGVEGSGQFF; J gene: TRBJ2-1; V gene: TRBV28
CDR3 protein: CATSASEVSERFF; J gene: TRBJ2-1; V gene: TRBV24-1
CDR3 protein: CTSIYSNGNEQFF; J gene: TRBJ2-1; V gene: TRBV6-2/TRBV6-3
CDR3 protein: CAISKYRSDTQYF; J gene: TRBJ2-3; V gene: TRBV6-6
CDR3 protein: CSIEGQGATEQYF; J gene: TRBJ2-7; V gene: TRBV29-1
CDR3 protein: CANSLGSAHNEQFF; J gene: TRBJ2-1; V gene: TRBV11-1
CDR3 protein: CACSSGLNTEAFF; J gene: TRBJ1-1; V gene: TRBV11-2
CDR3 protein: CSMWGTGVTQYF; J gene: TRBJ2-5; V gene: TRBV29-1
CDR3 protein: CASSDPGLVSYNEQFF; J gene: TRBJ2-1; V gene: TRBV12-3/TRBV12-4
CDR3 protein: CASNSGTDVSYERYF; J gene: TRBJ2-7; V gene: TRBV28
CDR3 protein: CASSVGLNSEAFF; J gene: TRBJ1-1; V gene: TRBV11-2
CDR3 protein: CSVGQIRADTQYF; J gene: TRBJ2-3; V gene: TRBV29-1
CDR3 protein: CSARQQNTEAFF; J gene: TRBJ1-1; V gene: TRBV20-1
CDR3 protein: CASSPSHSGKASTQYF; J gene: TRBJ2-3; V gene: TRBV11-1
CDR3 protein: CASGLGVPGLPHVEQFF; J gene: TRBJ2-1; V gene: TRBV11-3
CDR3 protein: CASGSNRNSYEHYF; J gene: TRBJ2-7; V gene: TRBV11-2
CDR3 protein: CASSETSGGSHEQFF; J gene: TRBJ2-1; V gene: TRBV6-1
CDR3 protein: CSASEPRQGHGYTF; J gene: TRBJ1-2; V gene: TRBV20-1
CDR3 protein: CANCWAGDEQYF; J gene: TRBJ2-7; V gene: TRBV7-9
CDR3 protein: CASSPRTVLGYDEQFF; J gene: TRBJ2-1; V gene: TRBV14
CDR3 protein: CTSSFQPGLAPWQYF; J gene: TRBJ2-3; V gene: TRBV28
CDR3 protein: CVSTLGVNEQLF; J gene: TRBJ2-1; V gene: TRBV12-3/TRBV12-4
CDR3 protein: CASSKWGDRGISLSEANVLTF; J gene: TRBJ2-6; V gene: TRBV11-2
CDR3 protein: CASSQIPGDDQPQHF; J gene: TRBJ1-5; V gene: TRBV5-5
CDR3 protein: CASNQDQVGEGLFF; J gene: TRBJ2-2; V gene: TRBV4-2